These 18 T cell receptor beta chains came from one sample sequenced in a study of blood T cell repertoires in COVID-19. Sequenced by immunoSEQ multiplex PCR; TCRdb stores in-frame clones only, minus some. The sample consists of 200,000 to 300,000 clones, approximately 91% of them appearing once. Sequencing was done on a sample of peripheral blood. The receptor set was obtained from a young adult with COVID-19, enrolled during active disease.

This chain joins TRBV18 and TRBJ2-7, with D possibly being TRBD1 (5 bases). Germline CDR1 KGHSH, CDR2 LQKENI. Trimming took 1 base from V and 2 from J, leaving 18 bases between them. The CDR3 runs to 17 residues. CDR3 in amino acids: CASSPRWLQGGAYEQYF. CDR3 nucleotides: TGTGCCAGCTCACCACGTTGGCTCCAGGGTGGCGCCTACGAGCAGTACTTC.

The V gene is TRBV9, the J gene TRBJ2-1, with TRBD1 matching over 7 bases. V was pared by 0 bases and J by 4 bases, with 4 bases of the junction left unmatched. Germline V gene sequence: CDR1 SGDLS, CDR2 YYNGEE. This CDR3 has 15 residues. CDR3: CASSVEGDSYNEQFF. CDR3 DNA: TGTGCCAGCAGCGTAGAGGGGGACAGTTACAATGAGCAGTTCTTC.

The chain combines TRBV10-3 with TRBJ1-2, with D possibly TRBD1 on 5 matching bases. The length of the CDR3 is 17 residues. From germline, CDR1 is ENHRY and CDR2 SYGVKD. Trimming removed 5 bases at V and 0 bases at J, with 19 bases between. The CDR3 DNA reads TGTGCCATCAGTCCCCTCGGTCGGGGGATACCTAACTATGGCTACACCTTC. Its protein product is CAISPLGRGIPNYGYTF.

This chain links TRBV29-1 with TRBJ1-1; no clear D gene. The CDR3 runs 11 residues. CDR1 is SQVTM and CDR2 is ANQGSEA in the germline V gene. Trimming stripped 7 bases from V and 0 bases from J, with 6 bases between. The CDR3 region has the DNA TGCAGCGCGGCAGTGAACACTGAAGCTTTCTTT. It translates to CSAAVNTEAFF.

Points on this clone: This could be a read error, since a much larger clone is one nucleotide away. The chain is built from TRBV4-2 and TRBJ2-2; 10 bases agree with TRBD1. CDR3 length equals 15 residues. J gave up 3 bases and V 5 bases, and 3 bases lay outside the gene matches. Germline loops: CDR1 LGHNA, CDR2 YNFKEQ. The CDR3 sequence: CASSTGTGDTGELFF. CDR3 nucleotide sequence: TGTGCCAGCAGCACCGGGACAGGGGACACCGGGGAGCTGTTTTTT.

This chain uses TRBV7-9 with TRBJ1-3; D gene uncertain. The germline V gene has CDR1 SEHNR and CDR2 FQNEAQ (reference sequence). Trimming removed 6 bases at V and 4 bases at J, with 13 bases between. The CDR3 length is 14 residues. The CDR3 is CASSREATGNTIYF. In DNA, the CDR3 is TGTGCCAGCAGTCGGGAGGCTACCGGAAACACCATATATTTT.

The chain is built from TRBV3-1 (or the pseudogene TRBV3-2) and TRBJ2-5; TRBD1 aligns across 8 bases. With 1 base clipped from V and 3 bases from J, the junction kept 1 base outside the gene matches. The CDR3 consists of 14 residues. The V gene's germline CDR1 is LGHDT and CDR2 YNNKEL (reference sequence). CDR3 DNA: TGTGCCAGCAGCCAAGGGGGACAGGAAGAGACCCAGTACTTC. Encoded protein: CASSQGGQEETQYF.

The gene calls are TRBV5-6 and TRBJ1-5; TRBD1 is a possible D gene (5 bases). Between the trimmed V and J ends, which lost 0 bases and 3 bases, there was a span of 10 bases. The CDR3 is 15 amino acids. Germline V gene sequence: CDR1 SGHDT, CDR2 YYEEEE. For the CDR3, the DNA is TGTGCCAGCAGCTTGGCCAGGGCACCCAATCAGCCCCAGCATTTT. Amino acid sequence: CASSLARAPNQPQHF.

The J gene is TRBJ2-3, the V gene TRBV30, with D possibly matching TRBD2 (5 bases). Germline V gene sequence: CDR1 GTSNPN, CDR2 SVGIG (reference sequence). The CDR3 loop spans 13 amino acids. Trimming removed 3 bases at V and 5 bases at J, with 12 bases between. The CDR3 here is CAWSSGLEDTQYF. The CDR3 DNA is TGTGCCTGGAGCAGCGGTCTAGAAGATACGCAGTATTTT.

The chain links TRBV9 to TRBJ1-3, with D possibly TRBD1 on 6 matching bases. The CDR3 length is 14 residues. The V end lost 3 bases, the J end lost 1 base, and 8 bases lay between the germline ends. The germline CDR1 and CDR2 sequences are SGDLS and YYNGEE. CDR3 in DNA: TGTGCCAGCAGCGAACAGGGTTCTGGAAACACCATATATTTT. Protein product: CASSEQGSGNTIYF.

The chain is built from TRBV5-1 and TRBJ2-7; D possibly corresponds to TRBD2 (5 bases). V was cut by 9 bases and J by 2 bases, with 18 bases left in between. The germline gives CDR1 SGHRS, CDR2 YFSETQ. The CDR3 loop spans 14 amino acids. The CDR3 loop is CATRFLPGAYEQYF. CDR3 DNA: TGCGCCACGAGGTTCTTACCCGGGGCCTACGAGCAGTACTTC.

This chain uses TRBV4-2 with TRBJ1-2; no clear D. The V end lost 4 bases, the J end lost 6 bases, and 12 bases lay between the germline ends. Per germline, CDR1 LGHNA and CDR2 YNFKEQ. The CDR3 consists of 13 residues. The CDR3 loop is CASSRDSGDGYTF. The CDR3 DNA follows: TGTGCCAGCAGCCGAGATTCAGGTGATGGCTACACCTTC.

The chain carries TRBV27 and TRBJ1-2, with D maybe TRBD1 (6 bases). V lost 6 bases and J lost 3, with 14 bases in between. Per germline, CDR1 MNHEY and CDR2 SMNVEV (reference sequence). The length of the CDR3 is 14 residues. CDR3 in amino acids: CASRDSSRYYGYTF. CDR3 coding DNA: TGTGCCAGCAGGGACAGCTCAAGGTACTATGGCTACACCTTC.

This clone occurred once. The chain is built from TRBV6-5 and TRBJ1-2; 11 bases are shared with TRBD1. After removal of 5 bases from V and 8 bases from J, the junction contained 10 bases not matched to a gene. Germline CDR1 is MNHEY and CDR2 is SVGAGI. The CDR3 loop spans 15 amino acids. The CDR3 is CASSTPGQGVKGYTF. CDR3 DNA sequence: TGTGCCAGCAGTACACCGGGACAGGGGGTGAAAGGCTACACCTTC.

This sequence joins TRBV27 and TRBJ1-2, with 8 bases identical to TRBD1. V trimming: 4 bases; J trimming: 6 bases; junction bases outside the gene matches: 4. The CDR3 is made up of 13 amino acids. The V gene's germline CDR1 is MNHEY and CDR2 SMNVEV (reference sequence). The CDR3: CASSSGQGNGYTF. The CDR3 DNA reads TGTGCCAGCAGTTCCGGACAGGGAAATGGCTACACCTTC.

The chain carries TRBV6-2 or TRBV6-3 and TRBJ2-5; TRBD1 agrees at 10 bases. The germline CDR1 and CDR2 sequences are MNHEY and SVGEGT. This CDR3 has 15 residues. The junction had 6 bases not matched to a gene; V was cut back by 4 bases and J by 4 bases. In DNA, the CDR3 is TGTGCCAGCAGTTCCCGGGACAGGGGCTTAGAGACCCAGTACTTC. Protein sequence: CASSSRDRGLETQYF.

The count of this clone is one. This chain joins TRBV2 and TRBJ1-2; weak D call: TRBD1 (6 bases). The CDR3 runs to 12 residues. The ends were cut back, 4 bases at V and 4 bases at J, with 7 bases in the middle. Looked up from germline, CDR1 is SNHLY and CDR2 is FYNNEI. CDR3 sequence reads: CASSAQGYGYTF. The CDR3 DNA follows: TGTGCCAGCAGTGCACAGGGCTATGGCTACACCTTC.

CDR3 loop: CASSELGEGSQETQYF. The CDR3 nucleotides read TGTGCCAGCAGTGAATTGGGTGAGGGCTCTCAAGAGACCCAGTACTTC. The rearrangement joins TRBV25-1 to TRBJ2-5; D might be TRBD2 (5 bases). V was cut by 1 base and J by 2 bases, with 14 bases left in between. The CDR3 totals 16 residues. CDR1 is MGHDK, CDR2 SYGVNS, per germline.